This is a list of T cell receptor beta chains from one sample in a study of T-cell memory formation after mild COVID-19. Via MiXCR, TCRdb re-called the 5' RACE reads, giving one row per CDR3 protein. The data show 300,000 to 350,000 distinct CDR3 sequences, roughly 21% seen once. The source material was PBMCs or a T cell subset sorted from them (not recorded which). The source is a man aged 18 to 30 who had mild COVID-19 (a few samples of this study predate the infection). Cell type and time point are not known. Both conserved end residues are part of each CDR3. The D gene is left open where the match is weak. The size entry is marked missing in some rows and otherwise reads once, few, many or a size class.

clone size	V gene	D gene	J gene	CDR3 protein	CDR3 DNA
-	TRBV11-2	TRBD1	TRBJ1-2	CASSRGQGRGGYTF	TGTGCCAGCAGCAGGGGACAGGGAAGGGGTGGCTACACCTTC
-	TRBV7-2	-	TRBJ1-5	CASSLVVAREQPQHF	TGTGCCAGCAGCTTAGTTGTGGCCAGGGAACAGCCCCAGCATTTT
-	TRBV4-3	-	TRBJ1-6	CASSQTGKSPLHF	TGCGCCAGCAGCCAAACAGGGAAGTCACCCCTCCACTTT
few	TRBV12-3/TRBV12-4	TRBD1	TRBJ2-3	CASSYQTGTQYF	TGTGCCAGCAGCTACCAGACAGGGACACAGTATTTT
-	TRBV7-2	-	TRBJ1-6	CASSLFADNSPLHF	TGTGCCAGCAGCTTATTCGCCGATAATTCACCCCTCCACTTT
-	TRBV6-2/TRBV6-3	-	TRBJ2-5	CATRRETQYF	TGTGCCACCCGAAGAGAGACCCAGTACTTC
-	TRBV11-1	-	TRBJ2-1	CASSPGALADYNEQFF	TGTGCCAGCAGCCCAGGGGCGCTAGCGGATTACAATGAGCAGTTCTTC
-	TRBV2	-	TRBJ2-3	CASGGLAVGTDTQYF	TGTGCCAGCGGGGGTCTAGCTGTTGGCACAGATACGCAGTATTTT
-	TRBV7-9	TRBD1	TRBJ1-6	CASSSGGGNSPLHF	TGTGCCAGCAGCTCCGGAGGGGGCAATTCACCCCTCCACTTT
few	TRBV7-6	-	TRBJ2-2	CASSSPGGLNTGELFF	TGTGCCAGCAGCTCTCCAGGGGGGCTGAACACCGGGGAGCTGTTTTTT
few	TRBV4-1	TRBD1	TRBJ2-1	CASGPRQGDSYNEQFF	TGCGCCAGCGGGCCCCGACAGGGGGACTCCTACAATGAGCAGTTCTTC
-	TRBV5-1	TRBD2	TRBJ2-3	CASSPQRGGSTDTQYF	TGCGCCAGCAGTCCTCAGCGGGGGGGTTCGACAGATACGCAGTATTTT
-	TRBV3-1	TRBD1	TRBJ1-3	CASSQGGQHSGNTIYF	TGTGCCAGCAGCCAAGGGGGACAGCACTCTGGAAACACCATATATTTT
few	TRBV5-1	-	TRBJ2-2	CASSYGSVNTGELFF	TGCGCCAGCAGCTACGGGAGCGTGAACACCGGGGAGCTGTTTTTT
few	TRBV9	-	TRBJ2-4	CASSPQGLAKNIQYF	TGTGCCAGCAGCCCCCAGGGGCTGGCCAAAAACATTCAGTACTTC
few	TRBV7-9	TRBD1	TRBJ2-1	CASSQGQGAGDEQFF	TGTGCCAGCAGCCAGGGACAGGGGGCTGGAGATGAGCAGTTCTTC
many	TRBV7-2	-	TRBJ2-1	CASSPRGPSYNEQFF	TGTGCCAGCAGCCCCCGTGGTCCGTCCTACAATGAGCAGTTCTTC
-	TRBV15	TRBD1	TRBJ1-1	CATSRVAGGNTEAFF	TGTGCCACCAGCAGAGTCGCAGGGGGCAACACTGAAGCTTTCTTT
-	TRBV20-1	TRBD1	TRBJ1-5	CSAREPATDRVGYSNQPQHF	TGCAGTGCTAGAGAGCCCGCCACGGACAGGGTAGGGTATAGCAATCAGCCCCAGCATTTT
-	TRBV4-3	-	TRBJ2-1	CASSQDGLAANEQFF	TGCGCCAGCAGCCAAGATGGGCTAGCTGCAAATGAGCAGTTCTTC
-	TRBV5-5	-	TRBJ1-1	CASRTLGSMNTEAFF	TGTGCCAGCAGAACGTTGGGGAGCATGAACACTGAAGCTTTCTTT
few	TRBV11-3	-	TRBJ2-7	CASSSPYGGTPYEQYF	TGTGCCAGCAGCTCCCCTTATGGGGGGACCCCCTACGAGCAGTACTTC
few	TRBV11-2	-	TRBJ2-5	CASSSPSETQYF	TGTGCCAGCAGCTCCCCTTCTGAGACCCAGTACTTC